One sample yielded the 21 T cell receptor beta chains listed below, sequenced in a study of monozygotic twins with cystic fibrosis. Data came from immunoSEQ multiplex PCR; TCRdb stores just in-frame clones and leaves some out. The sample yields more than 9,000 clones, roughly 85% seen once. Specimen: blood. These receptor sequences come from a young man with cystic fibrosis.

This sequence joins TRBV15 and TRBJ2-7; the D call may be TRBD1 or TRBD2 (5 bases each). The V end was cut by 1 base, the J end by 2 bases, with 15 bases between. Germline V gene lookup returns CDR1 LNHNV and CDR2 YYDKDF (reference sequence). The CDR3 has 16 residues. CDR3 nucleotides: TGTGCCACCAGCAGAGTTGACGGGACGGCCCCCTACGAGCAGTACTTC. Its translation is CATSRVDGTAPYEQYF.

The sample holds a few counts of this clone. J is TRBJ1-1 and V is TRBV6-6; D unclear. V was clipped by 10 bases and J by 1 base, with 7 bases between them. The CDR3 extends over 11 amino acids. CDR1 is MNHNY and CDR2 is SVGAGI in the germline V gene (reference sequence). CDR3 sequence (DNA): TGTGCCACCAGACGGAACACTGAAGCTTTCTTT. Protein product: CATRRNTEAFF.

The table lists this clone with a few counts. CDR3 in DNA: TGTGCCAGCAGTTTATTATACTACGAGCAGTACTTC. Its translation: CASSLLYYEQYF. This chain connects TRBV28 to TRBJ2-7; D is uncertain. The CDR3 runs to 12 residues. CDR1 MDHEN and CDR2 SYDVKM come from the germline V gene. Trimming pared 1 base from V and 3 bases from J, leaving 4 bases between.

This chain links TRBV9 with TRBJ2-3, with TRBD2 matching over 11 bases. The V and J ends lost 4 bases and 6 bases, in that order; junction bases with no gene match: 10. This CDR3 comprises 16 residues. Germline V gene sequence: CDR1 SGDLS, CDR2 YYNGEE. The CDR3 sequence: CASSPRRSGGGDTQYF. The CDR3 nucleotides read TGTGCCAGCAGCCCCCGTCGTAGCGGGGGGGGTGATACGCAGTATTTT.

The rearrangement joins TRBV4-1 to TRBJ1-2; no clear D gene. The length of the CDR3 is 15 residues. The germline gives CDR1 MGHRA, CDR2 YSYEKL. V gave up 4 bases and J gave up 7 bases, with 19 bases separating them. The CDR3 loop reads CASSRADPGVSGYTF. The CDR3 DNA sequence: TGCGCCAGCAGCCGCGCGGACCCAGGAGTTTCTGGCTACACCTTC.

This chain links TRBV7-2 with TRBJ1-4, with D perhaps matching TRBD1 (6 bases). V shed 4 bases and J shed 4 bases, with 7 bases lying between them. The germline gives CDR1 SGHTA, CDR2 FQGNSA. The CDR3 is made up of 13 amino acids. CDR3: CASSWGLNEKLFF. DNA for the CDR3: TGTGCCAGCAGCTGGGGGCTTAATGAAAAACTGTTTTTT. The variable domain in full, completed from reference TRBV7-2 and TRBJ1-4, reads GAGVSQSPSNKVTEKGKDVELRCDPISGHTALYWYRQSLGQGLEFLIYFQGNSAPDKSGLPSDRFSAERTGGSVSTLTIQRTQQEDSAVYLCASSWGLNEKLFFGSGTQLSVL.

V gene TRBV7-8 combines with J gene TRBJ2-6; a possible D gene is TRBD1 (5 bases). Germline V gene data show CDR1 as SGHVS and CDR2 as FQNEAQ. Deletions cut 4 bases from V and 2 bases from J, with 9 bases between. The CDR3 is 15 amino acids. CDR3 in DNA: TGTGCCAGCAGCTCCCAGGGTACTGGGGCCAACGTCCTGACTTTC. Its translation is CASSSQGTGANVLTF.

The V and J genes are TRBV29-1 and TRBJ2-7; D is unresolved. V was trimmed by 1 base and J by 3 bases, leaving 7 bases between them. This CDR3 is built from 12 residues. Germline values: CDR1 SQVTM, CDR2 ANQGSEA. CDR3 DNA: TGCAGCGTTGAAGGACGTCACTACGAGCAGTACTTC. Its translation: CSVEGRHYEQYF.

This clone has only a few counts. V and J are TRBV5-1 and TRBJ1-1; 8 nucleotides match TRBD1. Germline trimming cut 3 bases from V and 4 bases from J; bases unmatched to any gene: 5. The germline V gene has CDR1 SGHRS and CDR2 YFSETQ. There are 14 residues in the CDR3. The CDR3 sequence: CASSWTGLGTEAFF. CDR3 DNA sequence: TGCGCCAGCAGCTGGACAGGGTTGGGCACTGAAGCTTTCTTT.

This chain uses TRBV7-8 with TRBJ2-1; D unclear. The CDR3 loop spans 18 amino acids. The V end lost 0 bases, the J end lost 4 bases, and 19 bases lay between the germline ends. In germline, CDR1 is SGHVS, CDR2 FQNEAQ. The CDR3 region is CASSLARLPSFRYNEQFF. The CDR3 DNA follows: TGTGCCAGCAGCTTAGCTAGGTTACCCTCCTTTCGATACAATGAGCAGTTCTTC.

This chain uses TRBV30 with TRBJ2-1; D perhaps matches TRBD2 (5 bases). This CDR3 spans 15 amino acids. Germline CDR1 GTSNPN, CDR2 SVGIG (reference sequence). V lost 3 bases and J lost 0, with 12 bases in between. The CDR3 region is CAWSGVRSSYNEQFF. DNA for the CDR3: TGTGCCTGGAGCGGGGTGCGGAGCTCCTACAATGAGCAGTTCTTC.

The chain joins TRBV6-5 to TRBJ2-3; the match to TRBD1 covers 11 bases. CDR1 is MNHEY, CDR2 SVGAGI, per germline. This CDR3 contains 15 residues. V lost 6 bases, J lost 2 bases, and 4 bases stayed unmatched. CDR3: CASRGTGGPTDTQYF. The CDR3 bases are TGTGCCAGCAGGGGGACAGGGGGTCCCACAGATACGCAGTATTTT.

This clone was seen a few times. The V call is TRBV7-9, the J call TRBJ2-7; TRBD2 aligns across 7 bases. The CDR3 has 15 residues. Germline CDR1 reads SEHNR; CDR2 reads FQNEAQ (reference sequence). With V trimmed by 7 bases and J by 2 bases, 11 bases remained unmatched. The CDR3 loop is CASTPVGGSPYEQYF. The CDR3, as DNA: TGTGCCAGCACCCCGGTCGGGGGGTCCCCCTACGAGCAGTACTTC.

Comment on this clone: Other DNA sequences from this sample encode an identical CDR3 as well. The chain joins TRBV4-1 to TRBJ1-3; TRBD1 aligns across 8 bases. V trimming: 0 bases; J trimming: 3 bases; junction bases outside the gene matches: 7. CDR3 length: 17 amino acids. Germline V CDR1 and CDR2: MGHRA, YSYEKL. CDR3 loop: CASSQEETGGFGNTIYF. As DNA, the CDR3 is TGCGCCAGCAGCCAAGAGGAAACAGGGGGGTTTGGAAACACCATATATTTT.

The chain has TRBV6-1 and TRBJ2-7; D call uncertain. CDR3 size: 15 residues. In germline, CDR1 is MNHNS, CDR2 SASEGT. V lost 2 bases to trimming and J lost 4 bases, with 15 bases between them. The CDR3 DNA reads TGTGCCAGCAGTGAAATCGGATCACCCTATTACGAGCAGTACTTC. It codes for CASSEIGSPYYEQYF.

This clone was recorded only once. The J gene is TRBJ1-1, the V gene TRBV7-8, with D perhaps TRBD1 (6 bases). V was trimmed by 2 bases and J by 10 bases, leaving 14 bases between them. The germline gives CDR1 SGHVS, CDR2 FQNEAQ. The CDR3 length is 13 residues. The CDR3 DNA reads TGTGCCAGCAGCTTAACAGGAGAGGACAGAGCTTTCTTT. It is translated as CASSLTGEDRAFF.

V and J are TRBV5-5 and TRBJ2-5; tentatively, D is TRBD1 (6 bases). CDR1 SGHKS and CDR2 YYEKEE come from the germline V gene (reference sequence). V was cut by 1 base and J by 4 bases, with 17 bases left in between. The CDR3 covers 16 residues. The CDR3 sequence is CASSLTGSGRGETQYF. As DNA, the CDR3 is TGTGCCAGCAGCTTGACAGGGAGCGGACGGGGAGAGACCCAGTACTTC.

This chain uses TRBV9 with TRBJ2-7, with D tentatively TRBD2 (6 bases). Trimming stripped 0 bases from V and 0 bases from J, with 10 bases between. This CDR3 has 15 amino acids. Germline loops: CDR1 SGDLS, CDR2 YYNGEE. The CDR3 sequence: CASSVGRGTSYEQYF. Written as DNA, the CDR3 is TGTGCCAGCAGCGTAGGGCGGGGAACCTCCTACGAGCAGTACTTC.

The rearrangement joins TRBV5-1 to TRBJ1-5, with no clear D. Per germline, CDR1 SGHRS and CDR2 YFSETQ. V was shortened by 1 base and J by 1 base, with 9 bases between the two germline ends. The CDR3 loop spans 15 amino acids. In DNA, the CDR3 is TGCGCCAGCAGCTTGAGGGTCGGGAGCAATCAGCCCCAGCATTTT. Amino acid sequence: CASSLRVGSNQPQHF.

The CDR3 nucleotides read TGCGCCAGCAGCTTGGGGGCCAATCAGCCCCAGCATTTT. This encodes CASSLGANQPQHF. This rearrangement joins TRBV5-1 to TRBJ1-5; D remains unclear. Germline values: CDR1 SGHRS, CDR2 YFSETQ. The CDR3 contains 13 residues. V shed 0 bases and J shed 3 bases, with 4 bases lying between them. The full variable domain, with the rest looked up from reference TRBV5-1 and TRBJ1-5, is KAGVTQTPRYLIKTRGQQVTLSCSPISGHRSVSWYQQTPGQGLQFLFEYFSETQRNKGNFPGRFSGRQFSNSRSEMNVSTLELGDSALYLCASSLGANQPQHFGDGTRLSIL.

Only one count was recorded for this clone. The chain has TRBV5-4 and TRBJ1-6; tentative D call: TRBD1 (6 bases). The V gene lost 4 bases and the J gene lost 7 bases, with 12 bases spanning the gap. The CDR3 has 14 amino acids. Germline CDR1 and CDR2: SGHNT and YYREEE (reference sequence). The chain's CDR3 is CASSVQGNNSPLHF. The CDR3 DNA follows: TGTGCCAGCAGCGTACAGGGTAACAATTCACCCCTCCACTTT.